Listed here is a single T cell receptor (beta chain). The antigen remains unidentified. V trimming: 3 bases; J trimming: 4 bases; junction bases outside the gene matches: 12. Germline-derived CDR1 and CDR2 are MGHRA and YSYEKL. The length of the CDR3 is 17 residues. The data derive from a study of cytomegalovirus exposure and HLA in healthy donors. The study, taken as a whole, reports: The authors later linked a missense DCLRE1C variant to TCR beta V- and J-gene trimming.

The PCR used 60 Vbeta and 13 Jbeta primers. Source study methods: Approximately 12 million of the about 80 million unique TCR beta chains counted in a later analysis were shared. Using immunoSEQ multiplex PCR, the repertoire was profiled, and TCRdb retains in-frame clones only, with some absent. That table gives V, J and clone size, and the DNA gave D and trimming. In all, the sample yields roughly 220,000 clones. Source material: PBMCs. The chain employs TRBV4-1 and TRBJ2-5; 9 bases are shared with TRBD2. The TCR was taken from a girl aged 2 to 10 in good health and CMV-seropositive. CDR3 sequence (DNA): TGCGCCAGCAGCCACTTACATAGCGGGAGTGTGGGAGAGACCCAGTACTTC. Translated, it gives CASSHLHSGSVGETQYF.